This entry lists 21 T cell receptor beta chains sequenced from one sample in a study of T cells in narcolepsy. Sequencing was performed with immunoSEQ multiplex PCR; in TCRdb, only in-frame clones are kept and a portion is missing. The profile shows about 22,000 clones, 70% to 90% of them singletons. Material for sequencing was memory (CD45RA-) CD4+ T cells from blood. The receptors derive from a human donor in good health.

The chain carries TRBV7-2 and TRBJ2-2, with D perhaps TRBD1 (6 bases). This CDR3 comprises 16 residues. Trimming cost V 7 bases and J 4 bases, with 19 bases left between them. The V gene's germline CDR1 is SGHTA and CDR2 FQGNSA. CDR3 bases: TGTGCCAGCACCCTATCACAGGGAATTATCACCGGGGAGCTGTTTTTT. It specifies CASTLSQGIITGELFF.

A few counts support this clone. V usage is TRBV7-2 and J usage is TRBJ2-3, with TRBD2 matching 9 bases. Per the germline V gene, CDR1 is SGHTA and CDR2 is FQGNSA. The CDR3 totals 14 residues. Trimming took 5 bases from V and 6 from J; bases not matched to a gene: 6. The CDR3 reads CASSRSGGRDTQYF. In DNA form, the CDR3 reads TGTGCCAGCAGCAGAAGCGGGGGGCGGGATACGCAGTATTTT.

This clone was counted between two and nine times. The rearrangement uses TRBV27 and TRBJ1-6; weak D call: TRBD1 (6 bases). With 4 bases removed from V and 10 bases from J, the gap between germline ends came to 17 bases. The CDR3 loop spans 15 amino acids. Per germline, CDR1 MNHEY and CDR2 SMNVEV (reference sequence). CDR3 coding DNA: TGTGCCAGCAGTTGGGGGCGGGGGGGGCAATCACCCCTCCACTTT. Amino acids: CASSWGRGGQSPLHF.

J is TRBJ2-3 and V is TRBV10-2; D could derive from TRBD1 or TRBD2 (6 bases each). Germline V CDR1 and CDR2: WSHSY, SAAADI. Trimming stripped 8 bases from V and 1 base from J, with 16 bases between. This CDR3 is 15 amino acids long. The CDR3: CASGGRGVGTDTQYF. The DNA of the CDR3 is TGCGCCAGCGGGGGGCGCGGGGTAGGCACAGATACGCAGTATTTT.

The chain recombines TRBV7-6 with TRBJ2-1, with D hard to call. Germline V gene sequence: CDR1 SGHVS, CDR2 FNYEAQ. The CDR3 totals 13 residues. The V end was cut by 5 bases, the J end by 8 bases, with 13 bases between. CDR3 in amino acids: CASSAPALDEQFF. The CDR3 coding sequence is TGTGCCAGCAGCGCCCCCGCGCTAGATGAGCAGTTCTTC.

The CDR3 sequence is CASSSSRFETQYF. CDR3 sequence (DNA): TGTGCCAGCAGCTCCTCTAGATTTGAGACCCAGTACTTC. This rearrangement joins TRBV7-2 to TRBJ2-5; D uncertain. CDR3 size: 13 residues. CDR1 SGHTA and CDR2 FQGNSA come from the germline V gene. Trimming pared 4 bases from V and 5 bases from J, leaving 11 bases between. Full variable domain (remainder filled in from reference TRBV7-2 and TRBJ2-5): GAGVSQSPSNKVTEKGKDVELRCDPISGHTALYWYRQSLGQGLEFLIYFQGNSAPDKSGLPSDRFSAERTGGSVSTLTIQRTQQEDSAVYLCASSSSRFETQYFGPGTRLLVL.

The V gene is TRBV29-1, the J gene TRBJ2-5, with D maybe TRBD1 (5 bases). Between the trimmed V and J ends, which lost 2 bases and 5 bases, there was a span of 15 bases. In germline, CDR1 is SQVTM, CDR2 ANQGSEA. The length of the CDR3 is 14 residues. The CDR3 DNA is TGCAGCGTTGAAAGGGGCCTTGTTGGGGAGACCCAGTACTTC. Translated: CSVERGLVGETQYF.

This clone came up once. The chain recombines TRBV2 with TRBJ2-1; maybe TRBD1 (6 bases). Germline lookup yields CDR1 SNHLY and CDR2 FYNNEI. The CDR3 consists of 13 residues. V gave up 5 bases and J gave up 8 bases, with 13 bases separating them. The CDR3 loop reads CASSLVGADEQFF. In DNA, the CDR3 is TGTGCCAGCAGTTTAGTGGGGGCGGATGAGCAGTTCTTC.

The rearrangement uses TRBV7-9 and TRBJ2-2; 10 bases align to TRBD2. The CDR3 contains 16 residues. V was clipped by 1 base and J by 1 base; unmatched bases: 0. The germline CDR1 and CDR2 sequences are SEHNR and FQNEAQ (reference sequence). The CDR3 loop is CASSLGLAGNTGELFF. The DNA for the CDR3 is TGTGCCAGCAGCTTAGGACTAGCGGGGAACACCGGGGAGCTGTTTTTT.

This chain links TRBV5-1 with TRBJ1-2; D is perhaps TRBD1 (5 bases). CDR1 SGHRS and CDR2 YFSETQ come from the germline V gene. Trimming cost V 7 bases and J 3 bases, with 19 bases left between them. The CDR3 spans 15 residues. The CDR3: CASHPEDMPYYGYTF. The CDR3 DNA is TGCGCCAGCCACCCGGAGGACATGCCGTACTATGGCTACACCTTC.

This rearrangement joins TRBV5-1 to TRBJ2-7; D is unresolved. The length of the CDR3 is 13 residues. The germline V and J ends were trimmed by 4 bases and 6 bases, with 14 bases remaining between them. Germline lookup yields CDR1 SGHRS and CDR2 YFSETQ. DNA of the CDR3: TGCGCCAGCAGCCCGGCCCCCAGCGCCGAGCAGTACTTC. It specifies CASSPAPSAEQYF.

The CDR3 DNA reads TGTGCCAGCAGCTTAGGCAGCAGTAGAACCTATGGCTACACCTTC. It encodes CASSLGSSRTYGYTF. The rearrangement links TRBV11-2 to TRBJ1-2, with D unresolved. The CDR3 loop spans 15 amino acids. Germline V gene lookup returns CDR1 SGHAT and CDR2 FQNNGV. Between the trimmed V and J ends, which lost 1 base and 4 bases, there was a span of 13 bases.

This chain joins TRBV4-1 and TRBJ1-1; D not certain. This CDR3 region has 15 residues. The ends were cut back, 0 bases at V and 1 base at J, with 9 bases in the middle. Looked up from germline, CDR1 is MGHRA and CDR2 is YSYEKL. The CDR3 sequence: CASSQDQRTNTEAFF. The CDR3 bases are TGCGCCAGCAGCCAAGATCAACGGACGAACACTGAAGCTTTCTTT.

This clone showed up just a few times. V gene TRBV11-3 combines with J gene TRBJ1-1, with D hard to call. CDR1 is SGHNT and CDR2 is YENEEA in the germline V gene. This CDR3 has 14 amino acids. V was cut by 5 bases and J by 6 bases, with 16 bases left in between. This chain's CDR3 is CASSRLGADPEAFF. CDR3 sequence (DNA): TGTGCCAGCAGCCGACTAGGAGCGGATCCTGAAGCTTTCTTT.

The gene calls are TRBV2 and TRBJ2-2; D gene unclear. V was shortened by 3 bases and J by 0 bases, with 5 bases between the two germline ends. The germline CDR1 and CDR2 sequences are SNHLY and FYNNEI. The CDR3 runs 14 residues. CDR3 amino acids: CASSEYPNTGELFF. CDR3 nucleotides: TGTGCCAGCAGTGAGTATCCGAACACCGGGGAGCTGTTTTTT.

This chain connects TRBV9 to TRBJ2-3; tentative D call: TRBD1 (6 bases). This CDR3 contains 16 residues. Trimming took 0 bases from V and 2 from J, leaving 13 bases between them. Germline CDR1 SGDLS, CDR2 YYNGEE. DNA for the CDR3: TGTGCCAGCAGCGTAGGTCCCGGACAGACCACAGATACGCAGTATTTT. Protein product: CASSVGPGQTTDTQYF. Variable domain in full (rest from reference TRBV9 and TRBJ2-3): DSGVTQTPKHLITATGQRVTLRCSPRSGDLSVYWYQQSLDQGLQFLIQYYNGEERAKGNILERFSAQQFPDLHSELNLSSLELGDSALYFCASSVGPGQTTDTQYFGPGTRLTVL.

The chain combines TRBV11-3 with TRBJ2-1, with 13 bases lining up with TRBD2. The CDR3 spans 16 residues. Germline V lookup: CDR1 SGHNT, CDR2 YENEEA. The V and J ends lost 1 base and 4 bases, in that order; junction bases with no gene match: 1. The CDR3 sequence is CASSLGLAGGYNEQFF. For the CDR3, the DNA is TGTGCCAGCAGCTTAGGACTAGCGGGGGGATACAATGAGCAGTTCTTC.

Here the CDR3 DNA reads TGCGCCAGCAGCTTACAGGGAAAGGGCACCGGGGAGCTGTTTTTT. Its protein product is CASSLQGKGTGELFF. The chain recombines TRBV5-1 with TRBJ2-2; maybe TRBD1 (6 bases). Per germline, CDR1 SGHRS and CDR2 YFSETQ. There are 15 residues in the CDR3. V was clipped by 2 bases and J by 4 bases, with 12 bases between them.

This clone was detected a few times. At one of its ends the junction is not consistent with the germline gene, which may arise from a read error. J is TRBJ2-2 and V is TRBV6-5; no reliable D call. The germline gives CDR1 MNHEY, CDR2 SVGAGI. The CDR3 runs 15 residues. The chain's CDR3 is CASSYSLGNAGELFF. The CDR3 region has the DNA TGTGCCAGCAGTTACAGTCTGGGGAACGCCGGGGAGCTGTTTTTT.

This chain joins TRBV29-1 and TRBJ1-2, with D possibly matching TRBD1 (6 bases). V shed 0 bases and J shed 7 bases, with 12 bases lying between them. In germline, CDR1 is SQVTM, CDR2 ANQGSEA. CDR3 length: 13 residues. The CDR3 DNA sequence: TGCAGCGTTGAAGAGGGGGGGCTGGTTGGCTACACCTTC. Translation gives CSVEEGGLVGYTF. Full variable domain (missing parts from reference TRBV29-1 and TRBJ1-2): SAVISQKPSRDICQRGTSLTIQCQVDSQVTMMFWYRQQPGQSLTLIATANQGSEATYESGFVIDKFPISRPNLTFSTLTVSNMSPEDSSIYLCSVEEGGLVGYTFGSGTRLTVV.

This clone was counted a few times. V gene TRBV5-4 combines with J gene TRBJ2-1, with 7 bases that match TRBD1. Per germline, CDR1 SGHNT and CDR2 YYREEE (reference sequence). The V segment lost 3 bases and the J segment 6 bases; nucleotides outside the gene matches: 9. This CDR3 has 15 residues. CDR3 coding DNA: TGTGCCAGCAGCTCGGGACAGATGGAGAGCAATGAGCAGTTCTTC. Its translation is CASSSGQMESNEQFF.